This TCR beta chain was identified in a study of blood T cell repertoires in COVID-19. Study-wide context: Sites in the United States, Italy and Spain provided acute and convalescent COVID-19 samples. Nucleic acid was either cDNA or gDNA, and it came from T cells, B-cell-depleted T cells, or PBMCs.

Losses at the gene ends were 5 bases for V and 2 bases for J; bases not matched to a gene: 6. CDR1 and CDR2 (germline): MNHEY, SVGAGI. This CDR3 spans 15 amino acids. In the original processing: Amplification from reference gene primers served as the basis for estimated nucleated cell counts. Method: immunoSEQ multiplex PCR; TCRdb's copy keeps in-frame clones and lacks some. That table gives V, J and clone size, and the DNA gave D and trimming. This table has 110,000 or so clones, about 84% appearing once. This receptor was obtained from a man aged 50 or older with acute or convalescent COVID-19. V gene TRBV6-5 combines with J gene TRBJ2-7; TRBD1 matches at 10 bases. Sample: peripheral blood. CDR3: CASSTGQGGAYEQYF. DNA for the CDR3: TGTGCCAGCAGTACCGGACAGGGGGGCGCCTACGAGCAGTACTTC.